This record looks at one T cell receptor (beta chain) sequence and its context. No cognate antigen has been identified for it. There are no base qualities to consult, and no much larger clone falls within one base. Libraries were built with the immunoSEQ multiplex PCR assay. The source study handled its data this way. A clone was defined as neoantigen-specific if the clone expanded significantly to the relevant peptide but showed no significant expansion to any other peptide tested. TCRdb mirrors the immuneACCESS table, restricted to in-frame sequences. Some clones are absent from its copies; in checked studies, under half trace to an unresolved V gene, and the reason for the others is unknown. Clonal size and the V and J genes are those of that table, whereas D and trimming came from the DNA. The sample table shows around 9,600 clones, and more than 75% are seen once. Clones ranked in the top ten supply around 15% of the sample.

This specimen comes from a study of PD-1 blockade in mismatch repair-deficient tumors listed by TCRdb under 2017. About the study as a whole: The trial enrolled fewer than 90 consecutive patients with roughly twelve mismatch repair-deficient cancer types between September 2013 and September 2016, all previously treated and progressing. Tumor-associated T cell clones were tracked in the peripheral blood of patients responding to PD-1 blockade by deep sequencing of TCR CDR3 regions.

This specimen's time point label, per the study, means: 10-day in vitro stimulation with candidate mutation-associated neoantigen peptide 1. Mismatch repair deficiency was established in every enrolled patient by polymerase chain reaction or immunohistochemistry. TCR sequencing was carried out for a few patients who responded to pembrolizumab therapy. About 7 ELISpot-reactive candidate neoantigen peptides were each used in a roughly 10-day in vitro stimulation before TCR sequencing. A control culture lacking peptide was run in an identical manner and was used as the baseline for calculation of clone fold changes. The phase II trial prospectively evaluated PD-1 blockade with pembrolizumab in advanced mismatch repair-deficient cancers, independent of tissue of origin. From the germline V gene, CDR1 is SQVTM and CDR2 is ANQGSEA. The CDR3 goes from the cysteine to the phenylalanine over 12 residues. Just the 36-base CDR3 DNA is kept, in frame starting at base 1.

The paper as a whole reports these results and caveats: Clones residing in the tumor, which were often undetectable in blood before treatment, expanded quickly after pembrolizumab and then contracted, generally before radiologic responses. Clonal expansion was elicited by three of seven peptides, and about 150 unique blood TCRs were yielded, seven of which were also found in tumor; all positive peptides were derived from frameshift mutations.

The sample here was cells cultured in vitro, taken from a patient treated with pembrolizumab. The origin of this receptor is an adult with mismatch repair-deficient cancer. The chain is encoded by TRBV29-1 joined to TRBJ2-6, with the D gene uncertain. The CDR3: CSTLSGANVLTF. The DNA sequence is TGCAGTACCCTATCTGGGGCCAACGTCCTGACTTTC.